This TCR beta chain was sequenced for a study of blood T cell repertoires in COVID-19. As concerns this clone: Other DNA sequences within the sample encode an identical CDR3.

The assay was immunoSEQ multiplex PCR, and TCRdb's table has in-frame clones only and misses some. The sample holds 350,000 to 450,000 clones, around 89% seen once. With 2 bases removed from V and 4 bases from J, the gap between germline ends came to 3 bases. The germline CDR1 and CDR2 sequences are SGHTA and FQGNSA. CDR3 length: 12 residues. This clonotype originated in a woman aged 35 to 49 with COVID-19, enrolled during active disease. J is TRBJ1-5 and V is TRBV7-2, with D uncertain. The sample comprised peripheral blood. CDR3 sequence (DNA): TGTGCCAGCAGCTTACTTAATCAGCCCCAGCATTTT. It translates to CASSLLNQPQHF.